This TCR beta chain derives from a study of blood T cell repertoires in COVID-19. As handled by the study authors: Nucleated cell counts were estimated from reference gene primer amplification. Some clones are missing from TCRdb's copy, which holds only in-frame ones; the method was immunoSEQ multiplex PCR. V and J calls plus clone size are reproduced from that table; the DNA served to infer D and trimming. Of 250,000 to 300,000 clones detected, 75% to 90% appear once; the ten largest clones hold 9.5% to 15%. The CDR3 has 16 amino acids. Germline V gene sequence: CDR1 SGHVS, CDR2 FNYEAQ. After removal of 1 base from V and 6 bases from J, the junction contained 9 bases not matched to a gene.

This chain links TRBV7-6 with TRBJ2-3, with TRBD2 matching 8 bases. Specimen: peripheral blood. This TCR was sampled from a woman aged 55 to 70 with acute or convalescent COVID-19. The CDR3 sequence: CASSLVGLAVGDTQYF. In nucleotides, the CDR3 is TGTGCCAGCAGCTTAGTTGGACTAGCTGTAGGGGATACGCAGTATTTT.